A selection of T cell receptor beta chains follows, all from one sample in a study of blood T cell repertoires in COVID-19. Data came from immunoSEQ multiplex PCR; TCRdb stores just in-frame clones and leaves some out. The sample lists 380,000 or so clones, around 84% occurring once. Specimen: peripheral blood. The origin of the receptors is a human donor with acute or convalescent COVID-19. The donor label of this sample is uncertain. The CDR3 runs from the conserved cysteine through the conserved F or W. D genes are given only for firm matches. Clone size is not always given. Where it is, it says once, few, many or a class for expanded clones.

j_call,d_call,v_call,clone_size,cdr3_nt,cdr3_aa
TRBJ2-2,TRBD1,TRBV19,.,TGTGCCAGTAGTATTGCCGGGACAGGGAACACCGGGGAGCTGTTTTTT,CASSIAGTGNTGELFF
TRBJ1-1,.,TRBV2,.,TGTGCCTCCGGACTGAGAACTGAAGCTTTCTTT,CASGLRTEAFF
TRBJ1-2,.,TRBV19,once,TGTGCCAGTAGTATGAGGCACAGGGAAAACTATGGCTACACCTTC,CASSMRHRENYGYTF
TRBJ1-1,.,TRBV6-5,.,TGTGCCAGCACCCCCCCACAGGGCGGGTCTGAAGCTTTCTTT,CASTPPQGGSEAFF
TRBJ1-1,TRBD1,TRBV10-3,.,TGTGCCATCAGAGAGACAGGGGGCATGGGGGCTGAAGCTTTCTTT,CAIRETGGMGAEAFF
TRBJ2-1,TRBD2,TRBV6-1,.,TGTGCCAGCAGTGAACTAGCGGGGGGCTCCTACAATGAGCAGTTCTTC,CASSELAGGSYNEQFF
TRBJ1-2,TRBD1,TRBV10-3,.,TGTGCCATCAGAGGACAGGGGGAAGGGGCCAACTATGGCTACACCTTC,CAIRGQGEGANYGYTF
TRBJ2-3,TRBD1,TRBV5-5,.,TGTGCCAGCAGCTTGGCCTTGGACAGGGTCACAGATACGCAGTATTTT,CASSLALDRVTDTQYF
TRBJ1-5,.,TRBV30,.,TGTGCCTGGGGGACTTTGCCGGGCAATCAGCCCCAGCATTTT,CAWGTLPGNQPQHF
TRBJ2-7,TRBD1,TRBV20-1,.,TGCAGTGCTAGTGCCCCGGGACAGGGGATCTACGAGCAGTACTTC,CSASAPGQGIYEQYF
TRBJ2-1,.,TRBV2,.,TGTGCCAGCAGTGGTAACAGGGTTGGAAGGAATGAGCAGTTCTTC,CASSGNRVGRNEQFF
TRBJ2-3,.,TRBV11-2,many,TGTGCCAGCAGCACCAGGAGGGGGCAAGATACGCAGTATTTT,CASSTRRGQDTQYF
TRBJ2-5,TRBD1,TRBV18,.,TGTGCCAGCTCACCACGGACAGGGACCCATCAAGAGACCCAGTACTTC,CASSPRTGTHQETQYF
TRBJ2-7,.,TRBV6-5,.,TGTGCCAGCACCACCTCGCGGGGGCCGTCCTACGAGCAGTACTTC,CASTTSRGPSYEQYF
TRBJ2-7,.,TRBV2,.,TGTGCCAGCAGTGAAGAGGAGGCCTCCCCCTACGAGCAGTACTTC,CASSEEEASPYEQYF
TRBJ1-2,.,TRBV19,.,TGTGCCAGTAGTACCGGGACAACCTATGGCTACACCTTC,CASSTGTTYGYTF
TRBJ1-1,.,TRBV7-8,.,TGTGCCAGCAGCTTAGGATTACAGGGCACTGAAGCTTTCTTT,CASSLGLQGTEAFF
TRBJ1-5,TRBD1,TRBV2,.,TGTGCCAGCAAAGGGGGCAGGCTAAGCAATCAGCCCCAGCATTTT,CASKGGRLSNQPQHF
TRBJ2-7,TRBD2,TRBV7-2,.,TGTGCCAGCAGCTACCAGGCGGGAGGGCCTAGGAACGAGCAGTACTTC,CASSYQAGGPRNEQYF
TRBJ1-1,.,TRBV6-5,.,TGTGCCAGCAGATCGACAGGGAACACTGAAGCTTTCTTT,CASRSTGNTEAFF
TRBJ1-1,.,TRBV29-1,.,TGCAGCGTTGCTACAGGAGGGACTGAAGCTTTCTTT,CSVATGGTEAFF
TRBJ1-6,.,TRBV10-2,.,TGCGCCAGCAGTGTCAGTAATAATTCACCCCTCCACTTT,CASSVSNNSPLHF
TRBJ1-5,TRBD1,TRBV19,few,TGTGCCAGTAGTATAGACAGGGGGAGCAATCAGCCCCAGCATTTT,CASSIDRGSNQPQHF
TRBJ2-2,.,TRBV4-1,.,TGCGCCAGCAGTAAGGGGATGACTAGAGGGCCCACCGGGGAGCTGTTTTTT,CASSKGMTRGPTGELFF
TRBJ1-4,TRBD1,TRBV5-1,.,TGCGCCAGCAGCTTTCAGGGGGTTAATGAAAAACTGTTTTTT,CASSFQGVNEKLFF
TRBJ2-7,TRBD1,TRBV18,few,TGTGCCAGCTCACCCTCGACAGGGAATATGTACGAGCAGTACTTC,CASSPSTGNMYEQYF
TRBJ2-7,.,TRBV6-5,.,TGTGCCAGCAGTTCTAGCCGGGGGTACGAGCAGTACTTC,CASSSSRGYEQYF
TRBJ1-4,.,TRBV7-9,.,TGTGCCAGCAGCCTCTCACAGGGCGTAAGTGAAAAACTGTTTTTT,CASSLSQGVSEKLFF
TRBJ2-1,TRBD2,TRBV11-2,.,TGTGCCAGCAGCTACACTAGCGGGAGTAACCTCAATGAGCAGTTCTTC,CASSYTSGSNLNEQFF
TRBJ2-1,TRBD2,TRBV7-9,.,TGTGCCAGCAGCCCTCTGGGACTAGCGGGAGGTGAGCAGTTCTTC,CASSPLGLAGGEQFF
TRBJ2-7,TRBD2,TRBV4-1,once,TGCGCCAGCAGCCAAGGCCAACTAGCGGGAGCCTACGAGCAGTACTTC,CASSQGQLAGAYEQYF
TRBJ1-5,.,TRBV4-1,few,TGCGCCAGCAGCCAAGTGGACATGGGCTTTAGCAATCAGCCCCAGCATTTT,CASSQVDMGFSNQPQHF
TRBJ2-1,TRBD2,TRBV7-2,.,TGTGCCAGCAGCTTAGCGGGGACTAGCGGGAGTCTAGGTGAGCAGTTCTTC,CASSLAGTSGSLGEQFF
TRBJ2-7,TRBD2,TRBV2,.,TGTGCCAGCAGTGGCGGGAGGGCCGTCGAGCAGTACTTC,CASSGGRAVEQYF
TRBJ1-1,.,TRBV18,few,TGTGCCAGCTCGCAGTATGGGGGGACTGAAGCTTTCTTT,CASSQYGGTEAFF
TRBJ1-1,.,TRBV30,.,TGTGCCTGGAGAACCGGTCCGAACACTGAAGCTTTCTTT,CAWRTGPNTEAFF
TRBJ2-6,.,TRBV3-1/TRBV3-2,.,TGTGCCAGCAGCCAAGCCAGTCGCGGTCACTCTGGGGCCAACGTCCTGACTTTC,CASSQASRGHSGANVLTF
TRBJ1-2,TRBD1,TRBV27,.,TGTGCCAGCAGGCCGACAGGGAGGAATGGCTACACCTTC,CASRPTGRNGYTF
TRBJ1-2,.,TRBV2,.,TGTGCCAGCGGCCGGGATAGTGACTATGGCTACACCTTC,CASGRDSDYGYTF
TRBJ1-1,.,TRBV29-1,.,TGCAGCGTTCGTTCTGCCGCCCGGGGAGACCTTTCTTTCTTT,CSVRSAARGDLSFF
TRBJ1-3,.,TRBV12-5,.,TGTGCTAGTGGTTTACAGACTGGAAACACCATATATTTT,CASGLQTGNTIYF
TRBJ2-1,TRBD2,TRBV9,.,TGTGCCAGCAGCGCACGGACTAGCGGACATGAGCAGTTCTTC,CASSARTSGHEQFF